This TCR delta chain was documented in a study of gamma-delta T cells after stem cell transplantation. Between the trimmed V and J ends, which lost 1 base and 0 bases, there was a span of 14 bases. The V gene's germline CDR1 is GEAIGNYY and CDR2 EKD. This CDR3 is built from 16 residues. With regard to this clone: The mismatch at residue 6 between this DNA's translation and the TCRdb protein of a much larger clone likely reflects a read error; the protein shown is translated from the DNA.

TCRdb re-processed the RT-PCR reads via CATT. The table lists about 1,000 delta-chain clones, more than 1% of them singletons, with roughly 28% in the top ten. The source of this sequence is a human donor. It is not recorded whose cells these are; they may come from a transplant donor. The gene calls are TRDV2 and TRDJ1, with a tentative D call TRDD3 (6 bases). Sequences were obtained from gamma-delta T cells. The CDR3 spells CACDTMGVPYTDKLIF. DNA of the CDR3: TGTGCCTGTGACACTATGGGGGTCCCGTACACCGATAAACTCATCTTT.